This T cell receptor beta chain was obtained from a study of HIV-infected patients and healthy controls. cDNA was made from about 500 ng RNA using alpha and beta constant primers. Separate chain-specific third strand synthesis with multiplexing indices produced the alpha and beta libraries. TCRdb re-called the 5' RACE reads through MiXCR, storing one row per CDR3 protein. This sample has roughly 20,000 distinct CDR3 sequences, with approximately 9% found just once. Whole blood was used without fractionation, so all unsorted peripheral T cells were included. Study results and caveats: Healthy controls shared more CDR3 sequences between individuals than HIV-infected patients did. Eight alpha and eight beta V genes differed significantly in mean usage between HIV-infected patients and controls.

CDR1 is DFQATT, CDR2 SNEGSKA, per germline (reference sequence). Trimming stripped 1 base from V and 6 bases from J, with 10 bases between. The length of the CDR3 is 13 residues. As concerns this clonotype: What it recognizes is unknown.

The chain carries TRBV20-1 and TRBJ1-5; unclear D gene. The sequenced material came from blood. This receptor was taken from an adult in good health. The CDR3 spells CSARAPSGQPQHF. In DNA form, the CDR3 reads TGCAGTGCTAGAGCCCCGTCAGGTCAGCCCCAGCATTTT.